These 22 T cell receptor beta chains came from one sample sequenced in a study of Graves' ophthalmopathy and Graves' hyperthyroidism. Scientists amplified the TCR beta CDR3 regions from RNA transcripts. After a first-round RT-PCR with HTBI primers, a second-round multiplex PCR was run. TCRdb used MiXCR to reprocess the multiplex PCR reads, holding one entry per CDR3 protein. The sample carries roughly 420,000 distinct CDR3 sequences, around 21% recorded once. The sequenced sample consisted of peripheral blood. Every receptor here comes from a woman aged 18-29 years with stable Graves' hyperthyroidism.

J is TRBJ1-5 and V is TRBV2; weak D call: TRBD1 (6 bases). V was clipped by 2 bases and J by 4 bases, with 12 bases between them. Germline values: CDR1 SNHLY, CDR2 FYNNEI. CDR3 length equals 15 residues. The DNA of the CDR3 is TGTGCCAGCAGTGAATGGCAGGGGAGGAATCAGCCCCAGCATTTT. This sequence encodes CASSEWQGRNQPQHF.

As for this clonotype: A much larger clone differs by one base, so this may be a read error. The V and J genes are TRBV20-1 and TRBJ2-5, with unresolved D. The CDR3 length is 14 residues. CDR1 and CDR2 from the germline V gene are DFQATT and SNEGSKA (reference sequence). Trimming cost V 6 bases and J 4 bases, with 18 bases left between them. The CDR3 region has the DNA TGCAGTGCCACTACAGCGTTTGGAGTAGAGACCCAGTACTTC. This sequence encodes CSATTAFGVETQYF.

This clonotype was detected once. The gene calls are TRBV30 and TRBJ1-1; D possibly corresponds to TRBD1 (5 bases). In germline, CDR1 is GTSNPN, CDR2 SVGIG (reference sequence). Deletions cut 0 bases from V and 8 bases from J, with 13 bases between. This CDR3 region has 13 residues. CDR3 in DNA: TGTGCCTGGAGTGTTGAGGGGCCCAGGGAAGCTTTCTTT. Protein sequence: CAWSVEGPREAFF.

This clonotype occurred many times. V usage is TRBV20-1 and J usage is TRBJ2-4; TRBD1 matches at 7 bases. V dropped 1 base and J dropped 2; count of bases not matched to a gene: 11. The CDR3 runs to 17 residues. Germline lookup yields CDR1 DFQATT and CDR2 SNEGSKA (reference sequence). The CDR3 region has the DNA TGCAGTGCTAGAGGTCCGGGACAGAACCCCCCCAAAAACATTCAGTACTTC. Protein: CSARGPGQNPPKNIQYF.

V usage is TRBV28 and J usage is TRBJ2-7; D is unclear. The CDR3 contains 13 residues. Germline V CDR1 and CDR2: MDHEN, SYDVKM. V lost 8 bases and J lost 7, with 18 bases in between. CDR3 in amino acids: CASLSWPTGEQYF. The CDR3 region has the DNA TGTGCCAGCCTTTCTTGGCCGACGGGTGAGCAGTACTTC.

In its sample, this clonotype was seen many times. V usage is TRBV7-2 and J usage is TRBJ2-7; D is undetermined. The CDR3 runs 12 residues. Germline V CDR1 and CDR2: SGHTA, FQGNSA. V was cut by 5 bases and J by 1 base, with 6 bases left in between. The CDR3 nucleotides are TGTGCCAGCAGCCACGCTTCCTACGAGCAGTACTTC. Protein product: CASSHASYEQYF.

The V call is TRBV10-2, the J call TRBJ1-2; D gene ambiguous. Germline V gene sequence: CDR1 WSHSY, CDR2 SAAADI. This CDR3 has 14 residues. V was shortened by 4 bases and J by 8 bases, with 17 bases between the two germline ends. The CDR3 nucleotides read TGCGCCAGCAGTGGGTCAGACTCCCATCGGGGCTACACCTTC. Translated, it gives CASSGSDSHRGYTF.

This clonotype was seen only a few times. V usage is TRBV6-2 or TRBV6-3 and J usage is TRBJ2-5; 12 bases fit TRBD2. Per the germline V gene, CDR1 is MNHEY and CDR2 is SVGEGT. The CDR3 length is 15 residues. V lost 6 bases, J lost 4 bases, and 6 bases stayed unmatched. The CDR3 region is CASRETSGRGETQYF. The DNA for the CDR3 is TGTGCCAGCAGGGAGACTAGCGGGAGAGGAGAGACCCAGTACTTC.

Ten or more counts support this clonotype. The chain is built from TRBV19 and TRBJ1-2, with 8 bases aligning to TRBD1. Germline CDR1 reads LNHDA; CDR2 reads SQIVND (reference sequence). The CDR3 is made up of 12 amino acids. V shed 10 bases, J shed 2 bases, and the junction held 3 bases outside the gene matches. The CDR3 region is CATRQGNYGYTF. The CDR3 DNA reads TGTGCCACCCGACAGGGGAACTATGGCTACACCTTC.

This clonotype was recorded many times. This chain links TRBV11-2 with TRBJ2-3, with D possibly TRBD1 on 6 matching bases. Germline loops: CDR1 SGHAT, CDR2 FQNNGV. V dropped 2 bases and J dropped 7 bases, with 22 bases sitting between them. The CDR3 is made up of 17 amino acids. In nucleotides, the CDR3 is TGTGCCAGCAGCTTATTACGTCCCGAGACAGGCGGAAATACGCAGTATTTT. This sequence encodes CASSLLRPETGGNTQYF.

The CDR3 DNA reads TGTGCCAGCAGCTTTTCCGAGGGCAACGAGCAGTACTTC. It specifies CASSFSEGNEQYF. V is TRBV13 and J is TRBJ2-7, with D possibly TRBD2 on 5 matching bases. The V gene lost 3 bases and the J gene lost 5 bases, with 11 bases spanning the gap. This CDR3 comprises 13 residues. Germline CDR1 and CDR2: PRHDT and FYEKMQ (reference sequence).

This clonotype was seen only once. This CDR3 reads CASSVGRGGNTIYF. The CDR3 bases are TGTGCCAGCAGTGTTGGGAGGGGTGGAAACACCATATATTTT. V and J are TRBV28 and TRBJ1-3; maybe TRBD1 (5 bases). The germline V gene encodes CDR1 MDHEN and CDR2 SYDVKM. Trimming cost V 5 bases and J 3 bases, with 11 bases left between them. The CDR3 sequence is 14 residues long.

The chain couples TRBV2 to TRBJ1-1, with TRBD1 matching 7 bases. Germline V gene sequence: CDR1 SNHLY, CDR2 FYNNEI. J lost 3 bases, V lost 8 bases, and 6 bases had no gene match. The CDR3 runs to 13 residues. CDR3 sequence reads: CASHSDRDTEAFF. CDR3 nucleotides: TGTGCCAGCCATTCAGACAGGGACACTGAAGCTTTCTTT.

Ten or more counts support this clonotype. This chain links TRBV4-3 with TRBJ2-7, with TRBD2 matching 11 bases. V dropped 3 bases and J dropped 4; count of bases not matched to a gene: 8. Germline V CDR1 and CDR2: LGHNA, YSLEER. CDR3 length equals 16 residues. Written as DNA, the CDR3 is TGCGCCAGCAGCCACCTTACAACTAGCGGGAGATACGAGCAGTACTTC. Translation gives CASSHLTTSGRYEQYF.

This clonotype was counted ten times or more. The chain uses TRBV12-3 or TRBV12-4 and TRBJ1-3; no reliable D call. The CDR3 runs to 14 residues. Trimming took 3 bases from V and 0 from J, leaving 6 bases between them. The CDR3 nucleotides read TGTGCCAGCAGTTTTCTGAACTCTGGAAACACCATATATTTT. Amino acids: CASSFLNSGNTIYF.

This clonotype was observed many times. V usage is TRBV29-1 and J usage is TRBJ2-7, with TRBD2 as a possible D gene (6 bases). CDR1 is SQVTM, CDR2 ANQGSEA, per germline. This CDR3 is built from 11 residues. V was shortened by 4 bases and J by 7 bases, with 11 bases between the two germline ends. The CDR3 loop is CSVVGGGEQYF. The CDR3 DNA reads as TGCAGCGTTGTGGGAGGAGGTGAGCAGTACTTC.

This rearrangement joins TRBV30 to TRBJ2-7, with TRBD2 matching 8 bases. Germline loops: CDR1 GTSNPN, CDR2 SVGIG (reference sequence). This CDR3 region has 13 residues. The CDR3 protein is CVLAGDSSYEQYF. In DNA form, the CDR3 reads TGTGTGCTAGCGGGCGACAGCTCCTACGAGCAGTACTTC. Complete variable domain (other parts from reference TRBV30 and TRBJ2-7): SQTIHQWPATLVQPVGSPLSLECTVEGTSNPNLYWYRQAAGRGLQLLFYSVGIGQISSEVPQNLSASRPQDRQFILSSKKLLLSDSGFYLCVLAGDSSYEQYFGPGTRLTVT.

This clonotype was observed at least ten times. The V gene is TRBV28, the J gene TRBJ1-2, with unresolved D. V dropped 3 bases and J dropped 8 bases, with 19 bases sitting between them. CDR1 and CDR2 (germline): MDHEN, SYDVKM. There are 15 residues in the CDR3. Written as DNA, the CDR3 is TGTGCCAGCAGTTTCGGTGGGCGAGATGGCCGGGGCTACACCTTC. Amino acid sequence: CASSFGGRDGRGYTF.

This clonotype was counted between two and nine times. The V call is TRBV30, the J call TRBJ1-2; TRBD1 might be the D (5 bases). The V gene lost 5 bases and the J gene lost 6 bases, with 19 bases spanning the gap. The CDR3 runs 14 residues. Per germline, CDR1 GTSNPN and CDR2 SVGIG (reference sequence). CDR3 coding DNA: TGTGCCTGGTCTCTGGGACTCACGCAAAATGGCTACACCTTC. Translation: CAWSLGLTQNGYTF.

J is TRBJ1-2 and V is TRBV6-5; D is possibly TRBD1 (6 bases). CDR3 length: 14 amino acids. In germline, CDR1 is MNHEY, CDR2 SVGAGI. Trimming took off 2 bases at V and 3 bases at J, with 10 bases between the two ends. Here the CDR3 DNA reads TGTGCCAGCAGTTACCCGACAGGCTACTATGGCTACACCTTC. As protein: CASSYPTGYYGYTF.

This clonotype was counted many times. This chain links TRBV29-1 with TRBJ1-2; perhaps TRBD1 as D (6 bases). V dropped 0 bases and J dropped 10 bases, with 15 bases sitting between them. The CDR3 sequence is 13 residues long. CDR1 SQVTM and CDR2 ANQGSEA come from the germline V gene. The CDR3 spells CSVEDRGADLYTF. CDR3 in DNA: TGCAGCGTTGAAGATCGGGGGGCGGATCTCTACACCTTC.

Ten or more counts support this clonotype. The chain combines TRBV20-1 with TRBJ1-5; D unresolved. This CDR3 is built from 14 residues. Trimming removed 1 base at V and 7 bases at J, with 14 bases between. Germline V lookup: CDR1 DFQATT, CDR2 SNEGSKA (reference sequence). The CDR3 sequence: CSARVGSSEQPQHF. The CDR3 DNA sequence: TGCAGTGCTAGAGTTGGGTCATCGGAACAGCCCCAGCATTTT.